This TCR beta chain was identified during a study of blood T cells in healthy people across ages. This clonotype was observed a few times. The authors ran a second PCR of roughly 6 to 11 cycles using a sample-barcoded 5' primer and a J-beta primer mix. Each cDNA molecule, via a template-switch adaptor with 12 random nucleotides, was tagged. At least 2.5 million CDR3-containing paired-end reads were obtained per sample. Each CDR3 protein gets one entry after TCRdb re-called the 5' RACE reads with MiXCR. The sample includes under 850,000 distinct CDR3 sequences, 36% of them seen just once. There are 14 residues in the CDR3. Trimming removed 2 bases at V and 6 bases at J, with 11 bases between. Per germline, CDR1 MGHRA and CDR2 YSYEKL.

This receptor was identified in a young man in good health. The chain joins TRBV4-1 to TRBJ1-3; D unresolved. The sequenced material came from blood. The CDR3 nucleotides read TGCGCCAGCAGCCAACATGACGCCCAAAACACCATATATTTT. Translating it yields CASSQHDAQNTIYF.